Listed here is a single T cell receptor (beta chain). Its matching antigen is unknown. The PCR contained 60 Vbeta and 13 Jbeta primers. TCRdb's table, derived via immunoSEQ multiplex PCR, lists solely in-frame clones and lacks some. This table holds some 170,000 clones, 75% to 85% found once. The sample belongs to a study of cytomegalovirus exposure and HLA in healthy donors. Study observations and caveats: Earlier analysis found most TCR beta V segments productive about 90% or about 30% of the time. Testing in vitro showed a few CMV-associated chains specific for CMV antigens.

Germline V gives CDR1 SGHTA, CDR2 FQGNSA. Trimming removed 3 bases from V and 4 bases from J, with 21 bases in between. The CDR3 has 17 residues. The source of this sequence is a woman under 30 in good health and CMV-seropositive. Material: PBMCs. The chain is built from TRBV7-2 and TRBJ1-1; possibly TRBD1 for D (5 bases). The CDR3 DNA is TGTGCCAGCAGCTTCTTTCTAGGGGCGCAGCGGGGCACTGAAGCTTTCTTT. This encodes CASSFFLGAQRGTEAFF.